These 13 T cell receptor beta chains were sequenced from one sample in a study of spatial heterogeneity in lung cancer. TCRdb re-derived calls from the 5' RACE reads in MiXCR, one entry per CDR3 protein. The data contain some 6,900 distinct CDR3 sequences, about 3.9% of them seen just once; the ten biggest clones take up around 25%. The time point: sample taken at primary tumor resection. Tumor, nontumor lung or frozen PBMC supplied whole RNA that was sequenced unsorted. The starting material was normal lung tissue next to the tumor, obtained at surgery. These receptors all stem from a female donor with early-stage non-small cell lung cancer.

This clonotype was counted ten times or more. The chain has TRBV7-9 and TRBJ2-5; 8 nucleotides line up with TRBD2. Trimming at V came to 3 bases and at J to 0 bases, leaving 9 bases not matched to a gene. The germline V gene has CDR1 SEHNR and CDR2 FQNEAQ (reference sequence). CDR3 length: 17 residues. The CDR3 loop is CASSFGAGGVYQETQYF. CDR3 bases: TGTGCCAGCAGCTTCGGTGCCGGGGGGGTGTACCAAGAGACCCAGTACTTC. The whole variable domain, remainder taken from reference TRBV7-9 and TRBJ2-5, is DTGVSQNPRHKITKRGQNVTFRCDPISEHNRLYWYRQTLGQGPEFLTYFQNEAQLEKSRLLSDRFSAERPKGSFSTLEIQRTEQGDSAMYLCASSFGAGGVYQETQYFGPGTRLLVL.

This clonotype appeared many times. The chain employs TRBV3-1 and TRBJ1-2; D gene uncertain. V was shortened by 6 bases and J by 8 bases, with 16 bases between the two germline ends. The CDR3 has 13 residues. Germline values: CDR1 LGHDT, CDR2 YNNKEL (reference sequence). The CDR3 DNA follows: TGTGCCAGCAGTCCAGAACCCGGAGGGGGCTACACCTTC. Its protein is CASSPEPGGGYTF.

This clonotype is medium-sized (0.01 to 0.1%) in the sample. The CDR3 loop is CASSEVAGSYNEQFF. CDR3 bases: TGTGCCAGCAGTGAGGTAGCGGGATCCTACAATGAGCAGTTCTTC. V gene TRBV6-4 combines with J gene TRBJ2-1; TRBD2 matches 8 bases. Germline assignment: CDR1 MRHNA and CDR2 SNTAGT. CDR3 length: 15 amino acids. After removal of 3 bases from V and 1 base from J, the junction contained 2 bases not matched to a gene.

At least ten counts were recorded for this clonotype. V gene TRBV20-1 combines with J gene TRBJ2-5; 9 bases agree with TRBD2. CDR3 length equals 15 residues. V was pared by 0 bases and J by 8 bases, with 10 bases of the junction left unmatched. Germline V lookup: CDR1 DFQATT, CDR2 SNEGSKA (reference sequence). This CDR3 is CSARDSGGGARTQYF. In DNA, the CDR3 is TGCAGTGCTAGAGATTCTGGCGGGGGGGCACGCACCCAGTACTTC.

In this sample, this clonotype turned up many times. The V and J genes are TRBV7-8 and TRBJ2-5, with TRBD1 as a possible D gene (6 bases). The CDR3 is made up of 15 amino acids. Trimming took 2 bases from V and 2 from J, leaving 12 bases between them. Germline V gene data show CDR1 as SGHVS and CDR2 as FQNEAQ. In DNA, the CDR3 is TGTGCCAGCAGCTTACGTAGGACAGAGCAAGAGACCCAGTACTTC. It is translated as CASSLRRTEQETQYF. Drawing the rest from reference TRBV7-8 and TRBJ2-5, the complete variable domain is GAGVSQSPRYKVAKRGQDVALRCDPISGHVSLFWYQQALGQGPEFLTYFQNEAQLDKSGLPSDRFFAERPEGSVSTLKIQRTQQEDSAVYLCASSLRRTEQETQYFGPGTRLLVL.

This clonotype has more than one count but fewer than ten. This chain joins TRBV5-1 and TRBJ2-3; TRBD1 agrees at 7 bases. Trimming took 1 base from V and 6 from J; bases not matched to a gene: 8. The germline gives CDR1 SGHRS, CDR2 YFSETQ. The CDR3 is 15 residues long. The CDR3 nucleotides read TGCGCCAGCAGCTTGAGGGGGCTCACCACGGATACGCAGTATTTT. Residues: CASSLRGLTTDTQYF.

This clonotype was recorded at least ten times. CDR3 region: CASSVNQETQYF. DNA for the CDR3: TGTGCCAGCAGCGTAAACCAAGAGACCCAGTACTTC. The chain carries TRBV9 and TRBJ2-5; D gene ambiguous. The CDR3 length is 12 residues. CDR1 is SGDLS, CDR2 YYNGEE, per germline. Trimming removed 1 base from V and 0 bases from J, with 1 base in between.

This clonotype was observed at least ten times. This rearrangement joins TRBV7-9 to TRBJ2-5; D might be TRBD1 (6 bases). The CDR3 contains 15 residues. Deletions cut 5 bases from V and 5 bases from J, with 18 bases between. Germline V gene sequence: CDR1 SEHNR, CDR2 FQNEAQ (reference sequence). The CDR3 nucleotides read TGTGCCAGCAGCCTGACCCAGGGGACGGGGGAGACCCAGTACTTC. Protein: CASSLTQGTGETQYF. Supplemented by reference TRBV7-9 and TRBJ2-5, the full variable domain reads DTGVSQNPRHKITKRGQNVTFRCDPISEHNRLYWYRQTLGQGPEFLTYFQNEAQLEKSRLLSDRFSAERPKGSFSTLEIQRTEQGDSAMYLCASSLTQGTGETQYFGPGTRLLVL.

This clonotype appeared many times. The rearrangement uses TRBV24-1 and TRBJ2-1, with D possibly matching TRBD2 (7 bases). The V and J ends lost 2 bases and 9 bases respectively, with 16 bases between them. Germline assignment: CDR1 KGHDR and CDR2 SFDVKD. The CDR3 is 15 residues long. This chain's CDR3 is CATSDSRGGNSEQFF. The CDR3 bases are TGTGCCACCAGTGATTCTAGGGGGGGAAATAGTGAGCAGTTCTTC.

In its sample, this clonotype was seen a few times. The gene calls are TRBV7-9 and TRBJ2-7; D call uncertain. Germline V gives CDR1 SEHNR, CDR2 FQNEAQ (reference sequence). CDR3 size: 14 residues. V was shortened by 5 bases and J by 0 bases, with 11 bases between the two germline ends. The CDR3 sequence is CASSPPRRSYEQYF. The CDR3 DNA reads as TGTGCCAGCAGCCCGCCACGTCGCTCCTACGAGCAGTACTTC.

This clonotype was recorded at least ten times. The chain joins TRBV10-3 to TRBJ2-2; no clear D. The ends were cut back, 4 bases at V and 5 bases at J, with 11 bases in the middle. Per germline, CDR1 ENHRY and CDR2 SYGVKD. This CDR3 is built from 14 residues. CDR3 in amino acids: CAISGNRDTGELFF. The CDR3 nucleotides are TGTGCCATCAGTGGAAACAGAGATACCGGGGAGCTGTTTTTT.

This clonotype was detected ten times or more. The V and J genes are TRBV6-6 and TRBJ2-3; 8 bases fit TRBD1. J lost 0 bases, V lost 5 bases, and 7 bases had no gene match. The germline V gene encodes CDR1 MNHNY and CDR2 SVGAGI (reference sequence). This CDR3 comprises 16 residues. The CDR3 sequence is CASSPLRTGSTDTQYF. The CDR3, as DNA: TGTGCCAGCAGTCCGCTCCGGACAGGGAGCACAGATACGCAGTATTTT.

This clonotype has a count of ten or more. This chain uses TRBV29-1 with TRBJ2-2; 8 bases fit TRBD1. This CDR3 is 13 amino acids long. Per the germline V gene, CDR1 is SQVTM and CDR2 is ANQGSEA. V lost 6 bases and J lost 6; bases outside the gene matches: 6. The CDR3 protein is CSVSGGFAGELFF. In DNA form, the CDR3 reads TGCAGCGTATCAGGGGGCTTTGCCGGGGAGCTGTTTTTT.